What follows are 5 T cell receptor beta chains derived from one specimen sequenced in a study of cytomegalovirus exposure and HLA in healthy donors. The PCR was carried out with 60 Vbeta primers and 13 Jbeta primers. The assay was immunoSEQ multiplex PCR, and TCRdb's table has in-frame clones only and misses some. The repertoire has 95,000 to 110,000 clones, more than 65% of them found once; the top ten carry 2% to 2.5%. Sequenced: PBMCs. The receptors derive from a man aged 25-45 years in good health and CMV-seronegative.

V usage is TRBV11-2 and J usage is TRBJ1-1, with D tentatively TRBD1 (6 bases). Germline CDR1 is SGHAT and CDR2 is FQNNGV. This CDR3 region has 13 residues. V was pared by 5 bases and J by 1 base, with 8 bases between. CDR3 DNA: TGTGCCAGCAGCCAGGGGAGGAACACTGAAGCTTTCTTT. Protein product: CASSQGRNTEAFF.

This clone occurred once. This chain joins TRBV5-1 and TRBJ2-1, with D unresolved. V was shortened by 2 bases and J by 10 bases, with 13 bases between the two germline ends. Germline V gene sequence: CDR1 SGHRS, CDR2 YFSETQ. The CDR3 spans 13 residues. The CDR3 here is CASSLGLPREQFF. In nucleotides, the CDR3 is TGCGCCAGCAGCTTAGGCTTACCTAGAGAGCAGTTCTTC.

This clone has only a few counts. The rearrangement joins TRBV7-3 to TRBJ2-3, with TRBD2 identical over 10 bases. The CDR3 consists of 14 residues. Germline loops: CDR1 SGHTA, CDR2 FQGTGA. J lost 3 bases, V lost 6 bases, and 3 bases had no gene match. Here the CDR3 reads CASRLAGFTDTQYF. In nucleotides, the CDR3 is TGTGCCAGCAGACTAGCGGGGTTTACAGATACGCAGTATTTT. Together with reference TRBV7-3 and TRBJ2-3, the CDR3 gives the full variable domain: GAGVSQTPSNKVTEKGKYVELRCDPISGHTALYWYRQSLGQGPEFLIYFQGTGAADDSGLPNDRFFAVRPEGSVSTLKIQRTERGDSAVYLCASRLAGFTDTQYFGPGTRLTVL.

V and J are TRBV9 and TRBJ2-6; no clear D gene. V lost 2 bases to trimming and J lost 0 bases, with 6 bases between them. Per germline, CDR1 SGDLS and CDR2 YYNGEE. The CDR3 is 15 residues long. CDR3 protein: CASSVPLSGANVLTF. In DNA form, the CDR3 reads TGTGCCAGCAGCGTGCCACTCTCTGGGGCCAACGTCCTGACTTTC.

This chain joins TRBV6-4 and TRBJ1-1, with 10 bases identical to TRBD1. V shed 6 bases, J shed 4 bases, and the junction held 2 bases outside the gene matches. The CDR3 is 13 amino acids. CDR1 is MRHNA, CDR2 SNTAGT, per germline. The CDR3: CASSRTGGTEAFF. The CDR3 DNA reads as TGTGCCAGCAGCCGGACAGGGGGCACTGAAGCTTTCTTT.